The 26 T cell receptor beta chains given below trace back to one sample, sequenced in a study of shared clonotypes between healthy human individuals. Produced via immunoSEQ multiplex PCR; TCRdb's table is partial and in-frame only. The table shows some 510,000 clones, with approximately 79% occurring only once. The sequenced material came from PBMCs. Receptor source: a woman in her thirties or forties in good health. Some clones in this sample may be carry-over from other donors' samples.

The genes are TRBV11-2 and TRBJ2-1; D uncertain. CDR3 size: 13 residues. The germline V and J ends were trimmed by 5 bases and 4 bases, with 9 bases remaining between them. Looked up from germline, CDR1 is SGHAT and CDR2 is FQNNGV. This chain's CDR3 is CASSVNDYNEQFF. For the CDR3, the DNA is TGTGCCAGCAGCGTAAACGATTACAATGAGCAGTTCTTC.

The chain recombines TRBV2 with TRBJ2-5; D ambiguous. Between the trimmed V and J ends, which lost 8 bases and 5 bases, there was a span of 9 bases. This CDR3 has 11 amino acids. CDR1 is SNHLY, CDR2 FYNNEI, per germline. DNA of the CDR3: TGTGCCAGCGAGTTAGGGGAGACCCAGTACTTC. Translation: CASELGETQYF.

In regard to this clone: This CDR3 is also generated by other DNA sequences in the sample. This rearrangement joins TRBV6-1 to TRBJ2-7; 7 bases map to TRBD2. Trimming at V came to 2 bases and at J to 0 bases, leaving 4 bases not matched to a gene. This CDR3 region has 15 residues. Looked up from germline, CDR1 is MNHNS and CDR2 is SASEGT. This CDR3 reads CASSEQGGSSYEQYF. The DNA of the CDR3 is TGTGCCAGCAGTGAACAGGGCGGGAGCTCCTACGAGCAGTACTTC.

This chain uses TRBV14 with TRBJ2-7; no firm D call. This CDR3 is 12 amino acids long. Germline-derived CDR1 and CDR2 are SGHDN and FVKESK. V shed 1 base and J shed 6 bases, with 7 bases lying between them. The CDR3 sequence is CASSQVYGEQYF. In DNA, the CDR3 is TGTGCCAGCAGCCAAGTTTATGGCGAGCAGTACTTC.

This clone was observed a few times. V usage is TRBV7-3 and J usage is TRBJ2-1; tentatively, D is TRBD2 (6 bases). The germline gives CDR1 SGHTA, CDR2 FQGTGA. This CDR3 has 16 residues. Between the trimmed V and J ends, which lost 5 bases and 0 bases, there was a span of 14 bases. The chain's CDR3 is CASSPGPGVSYNEQFF. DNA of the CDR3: TGTGCCAGCAGCCCCGGGCCGGGAGTCTCCTACAATGAGCAGTTCTTC.

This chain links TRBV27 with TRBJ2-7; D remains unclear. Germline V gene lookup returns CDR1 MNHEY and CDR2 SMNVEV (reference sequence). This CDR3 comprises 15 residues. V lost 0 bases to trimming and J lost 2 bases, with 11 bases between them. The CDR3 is CASSLSIGAPYEQYF. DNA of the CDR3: TGTGCCAGCAGTTTATCGATCGGAGCCCCCTACGAGCAGTACTTC.

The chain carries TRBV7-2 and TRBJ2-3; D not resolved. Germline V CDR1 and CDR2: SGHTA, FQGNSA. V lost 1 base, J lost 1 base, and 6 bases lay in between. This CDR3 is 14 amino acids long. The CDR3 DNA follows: TGTGCCAGCAGCTTAGATGCGGGCACAGATACGCAGTATTTT. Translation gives CASSLDAGTDTQYF.

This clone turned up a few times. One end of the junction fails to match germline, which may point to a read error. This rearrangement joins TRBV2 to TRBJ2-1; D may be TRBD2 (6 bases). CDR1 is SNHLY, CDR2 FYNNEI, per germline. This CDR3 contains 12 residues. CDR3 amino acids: CASSEYGGTVIF. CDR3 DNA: TGTGCCAGCAGTGAGTACGGGGGAACCGTGATCTTC.

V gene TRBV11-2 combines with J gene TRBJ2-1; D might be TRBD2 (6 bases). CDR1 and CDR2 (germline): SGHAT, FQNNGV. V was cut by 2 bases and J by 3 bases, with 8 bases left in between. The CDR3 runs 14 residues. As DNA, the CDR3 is TGTGCCAGCAGCTTATCCGGGGGCTACAATGAGCAGTTCTTC. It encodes CASSLSGGYNEQFF. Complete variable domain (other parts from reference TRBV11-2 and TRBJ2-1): EAGVAQSPRYKIIEKRQSVAFWCNPISGHATLYWYQQILGQGPKLLIQFQNNGVVDDSQLPKDRFSAERLKGVDSTLKIQPAKLEDSAVYLCASSLSGGYNEQFFGPGTRLTVL.

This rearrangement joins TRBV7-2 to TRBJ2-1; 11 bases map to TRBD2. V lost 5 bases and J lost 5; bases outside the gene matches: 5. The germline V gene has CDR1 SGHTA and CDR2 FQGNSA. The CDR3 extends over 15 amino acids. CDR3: CASSLRLAGHNEQFF. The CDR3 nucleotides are TGTGCCAGCAGCCTGAGACTAGCGGGGCACAATGAGCAGTTCTTC.

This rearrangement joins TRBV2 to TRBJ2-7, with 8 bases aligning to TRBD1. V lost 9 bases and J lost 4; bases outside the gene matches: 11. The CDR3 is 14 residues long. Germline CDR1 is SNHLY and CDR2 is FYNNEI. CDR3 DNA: TGTGCCAGTTGCCCGTTACAGGGGGAATACGAGCAGTACTTC. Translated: CASCPLQGEYEQYF.

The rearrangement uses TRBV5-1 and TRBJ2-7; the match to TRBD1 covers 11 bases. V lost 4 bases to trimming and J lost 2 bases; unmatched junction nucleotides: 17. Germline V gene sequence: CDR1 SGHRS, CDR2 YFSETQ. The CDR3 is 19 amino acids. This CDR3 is CASSPTSGTGGEFPYEQYF. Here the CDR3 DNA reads TGCGCCAGCAGCCCGACCTCCGGGACAGGGGGGGAGTTCCCCTACGAGCAGTACTTC.

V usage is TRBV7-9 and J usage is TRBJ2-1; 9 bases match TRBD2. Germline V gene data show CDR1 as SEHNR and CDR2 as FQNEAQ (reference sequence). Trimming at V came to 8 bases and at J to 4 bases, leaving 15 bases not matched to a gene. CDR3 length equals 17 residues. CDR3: CASPGGGRAWGYNEQFF. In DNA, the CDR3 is TGTGCCAGCCCGGGGGGCGGGAGGGCCTGGGGTTACAATGAGCAGTTCTTC.

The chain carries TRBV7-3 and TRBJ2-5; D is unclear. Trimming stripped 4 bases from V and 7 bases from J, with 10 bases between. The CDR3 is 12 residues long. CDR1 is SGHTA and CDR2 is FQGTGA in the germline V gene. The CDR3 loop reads CASSSPPGTQYF. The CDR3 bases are TGTGCCAGCAGCTCCCCCCCCGGGACCCAGTACTTC.

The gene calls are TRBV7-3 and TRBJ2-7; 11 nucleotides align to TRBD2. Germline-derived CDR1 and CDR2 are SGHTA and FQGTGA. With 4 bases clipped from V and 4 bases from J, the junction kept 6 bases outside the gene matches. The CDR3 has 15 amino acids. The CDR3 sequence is CASSSRRLAGYEQYF. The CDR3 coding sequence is TGTGCCAGCAGCTCCCGGAGACTAGCGGGATACGAGCAGTACTTC.

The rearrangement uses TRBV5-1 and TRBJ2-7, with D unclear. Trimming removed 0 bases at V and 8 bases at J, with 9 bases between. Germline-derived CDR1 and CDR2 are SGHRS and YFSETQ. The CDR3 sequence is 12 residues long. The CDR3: CASSLAFSKQYF. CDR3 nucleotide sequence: TGCGCCAGCAGCTTGGCGTTCAGCAAGCAGTACTTC.

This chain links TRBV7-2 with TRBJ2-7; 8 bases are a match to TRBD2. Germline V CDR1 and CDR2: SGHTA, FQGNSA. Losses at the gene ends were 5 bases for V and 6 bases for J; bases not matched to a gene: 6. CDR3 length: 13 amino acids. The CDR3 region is CASSRAGGGEQYF. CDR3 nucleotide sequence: TGTGCCAGCAGCAGGGCCGGGGGGGGCGAGCAGTACTTC.

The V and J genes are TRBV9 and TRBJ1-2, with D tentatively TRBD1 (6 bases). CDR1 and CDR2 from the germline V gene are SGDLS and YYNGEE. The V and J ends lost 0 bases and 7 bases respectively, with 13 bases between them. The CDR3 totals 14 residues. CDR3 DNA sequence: TGTGCCAGCAGCGTAGACGCCAGGGGTACTGGCTACACCTTC. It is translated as CASSVDARGTGYTF. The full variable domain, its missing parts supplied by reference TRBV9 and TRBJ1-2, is DSGVTQTPKHLITATGQRVTLRCSPRSGDLSVYWYQQSLDQGLQFLIQYYNGEERAKGNILERFSAQQFPDLHSELNLSSLELGDSALYFCASSVDARGTGYTFGSGTRLTVV.

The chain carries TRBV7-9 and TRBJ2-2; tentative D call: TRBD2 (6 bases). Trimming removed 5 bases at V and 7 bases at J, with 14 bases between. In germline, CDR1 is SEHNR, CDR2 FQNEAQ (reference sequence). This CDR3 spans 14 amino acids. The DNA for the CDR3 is TGTGCCAGCAGCCCCCTGCTGGGGGGCGGGGAGCTGTTTTTT. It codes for CASSPLLGGGELFF.

CDR3 nucleotide sequence: TGTGCCAGCAGCGTGATAAGCTCCTACAATGAGCAGTTCTTC. This gives the protein CASSVISSYNEQFF. This chain uses TRBV7-2 with TRBJ2-1; D ambiguous. The V and J ends lost 5 bases and 0 bases respectively, with 8 bases between them. This CDR3 comprises 14 residues. The germline V gene encodes CDR1 SGHTA and CDR2 FQGNSA. The entire variable domain, with the rest obtained from reference TRBV7-2 and TRBJ2-1, is as follows: GAGVSQSPSNKVTEKGKDVELRCDPISGHTALYWYRQSLGQGLEFLIYFQGNSAPDKSGLPSDRFSAERTGGSVSTLTIQRTQQEDSAVYLCASSVISSYNEQFFGPGTRLTVL.

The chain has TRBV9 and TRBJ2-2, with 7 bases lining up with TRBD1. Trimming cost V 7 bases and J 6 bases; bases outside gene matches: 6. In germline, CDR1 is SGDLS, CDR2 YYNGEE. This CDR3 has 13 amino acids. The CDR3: CASGYRGAGELFF. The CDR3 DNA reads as TGTGCCAGCGGGTACAGGGGAGCCGGGGAGCTGTTTTTT.

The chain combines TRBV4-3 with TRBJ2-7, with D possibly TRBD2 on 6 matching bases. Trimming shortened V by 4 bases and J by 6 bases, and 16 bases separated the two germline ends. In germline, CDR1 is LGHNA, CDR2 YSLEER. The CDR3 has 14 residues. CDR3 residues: CASSRGTLSGEQYF. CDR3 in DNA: TGCGCCAGCAGCCGGGGGACTCTCTCAGGCGAGCAGTACTTC.

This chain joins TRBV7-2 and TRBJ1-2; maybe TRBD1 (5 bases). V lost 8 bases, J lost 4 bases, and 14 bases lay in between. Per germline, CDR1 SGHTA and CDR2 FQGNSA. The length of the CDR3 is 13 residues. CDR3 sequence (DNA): TGTGCCAGCGGAGTCCAGAGGGGCTATGGCTACACCTTC. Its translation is CASGVQRGYGYTF.

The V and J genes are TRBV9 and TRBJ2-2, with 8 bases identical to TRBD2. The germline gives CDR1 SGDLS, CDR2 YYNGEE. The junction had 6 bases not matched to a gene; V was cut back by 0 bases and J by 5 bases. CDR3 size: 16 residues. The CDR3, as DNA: TGTGCCAGCAGCGTAGGCAGCGGGAGAAGAACCGGGGAGCTGTTTTTT. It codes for CASSVGSGRRTGELFF.

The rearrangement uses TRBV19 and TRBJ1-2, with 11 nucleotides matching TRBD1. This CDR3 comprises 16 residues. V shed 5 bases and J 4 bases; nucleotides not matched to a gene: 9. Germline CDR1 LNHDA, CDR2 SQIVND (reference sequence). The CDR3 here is CASSPPRDRGIYGYTF. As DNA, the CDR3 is TGTGCCAGTAGTCCTCCCCGGGACAGGGGGATCTATGGCTACACCTTC. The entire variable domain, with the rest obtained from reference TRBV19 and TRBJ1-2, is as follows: DGGITQSPKYLFRKEGQNVTLSCEQNLNHDAMYWYRQDPGQGLRLIYYSQIVNDFQKGDIAEGYSVSREKKESFPLTVTSAQKNPTAFYLCASSPPRDRGIYGYTFGSGTRLTVV.

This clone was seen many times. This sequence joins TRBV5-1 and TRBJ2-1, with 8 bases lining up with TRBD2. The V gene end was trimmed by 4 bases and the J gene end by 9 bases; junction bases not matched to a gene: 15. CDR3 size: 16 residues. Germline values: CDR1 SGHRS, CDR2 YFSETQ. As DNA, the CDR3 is TGCGCCAGCAGCCGGAATCTGGGACTAGGGTCGGGTGAGCAGTTCTTC. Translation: CASSRNLGLGSGEQFF. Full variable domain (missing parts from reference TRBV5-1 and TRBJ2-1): KAGVTQTPRYLIKTRGQQVTLSCSPISGHRSVSWYQQTPGQGLQFLFEYFSETQRNKGNFPGRFSGRQFSNSRSEMNVSTLELGDSALYLCASSRNLGLGSGEQFFGPGTRLTVL.